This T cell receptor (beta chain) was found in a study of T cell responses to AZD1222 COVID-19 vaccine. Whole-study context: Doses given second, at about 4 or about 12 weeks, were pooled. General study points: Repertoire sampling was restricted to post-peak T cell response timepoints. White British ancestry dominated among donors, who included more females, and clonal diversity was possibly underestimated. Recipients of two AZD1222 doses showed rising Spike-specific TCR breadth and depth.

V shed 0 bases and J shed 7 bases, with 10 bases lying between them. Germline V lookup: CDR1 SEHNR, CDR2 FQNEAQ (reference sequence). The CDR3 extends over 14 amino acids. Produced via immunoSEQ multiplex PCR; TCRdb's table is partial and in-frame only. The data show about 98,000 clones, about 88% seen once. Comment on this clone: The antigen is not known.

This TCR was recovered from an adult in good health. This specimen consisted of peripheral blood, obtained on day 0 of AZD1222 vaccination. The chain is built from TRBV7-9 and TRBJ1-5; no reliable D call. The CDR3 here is CASSLAREGQPQHF. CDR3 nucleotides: TGTGCCAGCAGCTTAGCTAGGGAGGGACAGCCCCAGCATTTT.